The 14 T cell receptor beta chains below were found in one sample sequenced in a study of blood T cells in healthy people across ages. Using a J-beta primer mix together with a sample-barcoded 5' primer, a second PCR was run for roughly 7 to 12 cycles. MiXCR was run by TCRdb on the 5' RACE reads, yielding one entry per CDR3 protein. Counted here are roughly 800,000 distinct CDR3 sequences, roughly 25% occurring once; the ten biggest clones make up roughly 3.1%. The same data also contributed to another study, on T cells of mothers and their children.

The sequenced material came from blood. The source of these receptors is a boy aged 5 to 17 in good health.

On this clonotype: This may stem from a read error, because a much larger clone lies one nucleotide away. CDR3 DNA sequence: TGTGCCGGCAGCTTGGGTAGGGCAGGCTACGAGCAGTACTTC. Protein sequence: CAGSLGRAGYEQYF. The chain combines TRBV5-5 with TRBJ2-7; D is ambiguous. Germline V gene sequence: CDR1 SGHKS, CDR2 YYEKEE (reference sequence). The CDR3 consists of 14 residues. Together with reference TRBV5-5 and TRBJ2-7, the CDR3 gives the full variable domain: DAGVTQSPTHLIKTRGQQVTLRCSPISGHKSVSWYQQVLGQGPQFIFQYYEKEERGRGNFPDRFSARQFPNYSSELNVNALLLGDSALYLCAGSLGRAGYEQYFGPGTRLTVT.

This clonotype was counted only a few times. The chain combines TRBV5-5 with TRBJ2-7, with 9 bases matching TRBD2. CDR3 length: 15 amino acids. The V gene's germline CDR1 is SGHKS and CDR2 YYEKEE (reference sequence). Germline trimming cut 6 bases from V and 4 bases from J; bases unmatched to any gene: 11. The CDR3 region has the DNA TGTGCCAGCACGGACAAGACTAGCGGTGGGTACGAGCAGTACTTC. Translated, it gives CASTDKTSGGYEQYF.

V usage is TRBV12-3 or TRBV12-4 and J usage is TRBJ1-2, with unresolved D. This CDR3 spans 14 amino acids. Trimming removed 5 bases at V and 3 bases at J, with 13 bases between. CDR3 in amino acids: CASSGSLAYYGYTF. The CDR3 DNA is TGTGCCAGCAGTGGGTCCTTAGCTTACTATGGCTACACCTTC.

The chain combines TRBV5-5 with TRBJ2-4; no reliable D call. Germline CDR1 reads SGHKS; CDR2 reads YYEKEE (reference sequence). V lost 1 base to trimming and J lost 2 bases, with 10 bases between them. The CDR3 consists of 15 residues. CDR3 in amino acids: CASSLYSETKNIQYF. DNA for the CDR3: TGTGCCAGCAGCTTGTATTCGGAAACCAAAAACATTCAGTACTTC.

CDR3 nucleotides: TGCGCCAGCACCCTTAGCGGGGGCTCCTACGAGCAGTACTTC. Its translation is CASTLSGGSYEQYF. The genes are TRBV10-2 and TRBJ2-5; 9 bases agree with TRBD2. The tail of the sequence fits TRBJ2-7 better, so the J call may be wrong. From germline, CDR1 is WSHSY and CDR2 SAAADI. This CDR3 has 14 residues.

This clonotype was picked up a small number of times. The chain carries TRBV12-3 or TRBV12-4 and TRBJ1-1; unclear D gene. The CDR3 totals 13 residues. Trimming stripped 8 bases from V and 6 bases from J, with 16 bases between. The CDR3 DNA reads as TGTGCCAGCGAGGCCCGCCTTGGCGCTGAAGCTTTCTTT. Translation gives CASEARLGAEAFF.

Only a few counts were recorded for this clonotype. One end of the junction fails to match germline, which may point to a read error. This chain connects TRBV4-1 to TRBJ1-4; the D is unclear. The CDR3 length is 14 residues. Germline V gene lookup returns CDR1 MGHRA and CDR2 YSYEKL. CDR3 amino acids: CASSQVARYEQLFF. The CDR3 DNA reads TGCGCCAGCAGCCAAGTGGCCCGGTATGAACAACTGTTTTTT.

The V call is TRBV5-1, the J call TRBJ2-7; possible D gene TRBD2, 5 bases. Germline values: CDR1 SGHRS, CDR2 YFSETQ. CDR3 size: 14 residues. V lost 3 bases to trimming and J lost 0 bases, with 10 bases between them. The CDR3 spells CASSSRALSYEQYF. The CDR3 DNA reads TGCGCCAGCAGCTCGAGGGCCCTCTCCTACGAGCAGTACTTC.

The V and J genes are TRBV6-4 and TRBJ2-1, with 8 bases that match TRBD2. Germline V gives CDR1 MRHNA, CDR2 SNTAGT. With 4 bases clipped from V and 3 bases from J, the junction kept 2 bases outside the gene matches. This CDR3 region has 14 residues. CDR3 amino acids: CASSASGGYNEQFF. For the CDR3, the DNA is TGTGCCAGCAGTGCAAGCGGGGGCTACAATGAGCAGTTCTTC.

This clonotype has more than one count but fewer than ten. The CDR3 spells CASSVGTGGNNEQFF. The DNA of the CDR3 is TGTGCCAGCAGCGTGGGGACAGGAGGCAACAATGAGCAGTTCTTC. The chain carries TRBV9 and TRBJ2-1; 8 nucleotides line up with TRBD1. In germline, CDR1 is SGDLS, CDR2 YYNGEE. Germline trimming cut 2 bases from V and 5 bases from J; bases unmatched to any gene: 6. The CDR3 has 15 residues.

CDR3 sequence: CASSRWGLYNEQFF. In nucleotides, the CDR3 is TGTGCCAGCAGCCGGTGGGGGCTCTACAATGAGCAGTTCTTC. The chain joins TRBV14 to TRBJ2-1; perhaps TRBD1 as D (6 bases). Trimming removed 4 bases at V and 3 bases at J, with 10 bases between. The germline V gene encodes CDR1 SGHDN and CDR2 FVKESK. The CDR3 is 14 residues long. The complete variable domain, with remaining parts taken from reference TRBV14 and TRBJ2-1, reads EAGVTQFPSHSVIEKGQTVTLRCDPISGHDNLYWYRRVMGKEIKFLLHFVKESKQDESGMPNNRFLAERTGGTYSTLKVQPAELEDSGVYFCASSRWGLYNEQFFGPGTRLTVL.

The rearrangement uses TRBV7-6 and TRBJ2-7, with unresolved D. Germline V gives CDR1 SGHVS, CDR2 FNYEAQ. This CDR3 contains 14 residues. Trimming removed 0 bases at V and 3 bases at J, with 9 bases between. CDR3 sequence reads: CASSLAMKDYEQYF. The CDR3 DNA follows: TGTGCCAGCAGCTTAGCGATGAAGGACTACGAGCAGTACTTC.

The V call is TRBV6-1, the J call TRBJ2-1; TRBD2 aligns across 11 bases. Germline CDR1 is MNHNS and CDR2 is SASEGT. This CDR3 comprises 15 residues. J was trimmed by 6 bases and V by 5 bases; bases with no gene match: 6. The DNA for the CDR3 is TGTGCCAGCAGTCCCCGGACTAGCGGGCCCAATGAGCAGTTCTTC. The encoded protein is CASSPRTSGPNEQFF.

The chain combines TRBV12-3 or TRBV12-4 with TRBJ2-3; maybe TRBD2 (5 bases). Deletions cut 5 bases from V and 2 bases from J, with 23 bases between. The CDR3 totals 18 residues. CDR3 sequence reads: CASSPPSRGIATTDTQYF. Written as DNA, the CDR3 is TGTGCCAGCAGTCCACCCTCCCGTGGCATAGCGACCACAGATACGCAGTATTTT.